Listed below are T cell receptor beta chains from one sample, sequenced in a study of blood T cell repertoires in COVID-19. Some clones are missing from TCRdb's copy, which holds only in-frame ones; the method was immunoSEQ multiplex PCR. The sample records fewer than 200,000 clones, 85% being singletons. The sample was peripheral blood. The receptor source for this set is a woman aged 55-70 years with acute or convalescent COVID-19. Both conserved end residues are part of each CDR3. A D gene is named only where the DNA matches it firmly. Clone size is not always given. Where it is, it says once, few, many or a class for expanded clones.

TRBJ2-5 - once TRBV5-1 TGCGCCAGCAGCTTGATGGGACAAACCGTTCGAGAGACCCAGTACTTC CASSLMGQTVRETQYF
TRBJ1-3 - - TRBV3-1/TRBV3-2 TGTGCCAGCAGCCAAGGACAACCTGGAAACACCATATATTTT CASSQGQPGNTIYF
TRBJ1-2 TRBD1 - TRBV4-2 TGTGCCAGCAGCCAAAGACAGGGGGAGTACGATGGCTACACCTTC CASSQRQGEYDGYTF
TRBJ1-1 - few TRBV5-1 TGCGCCAGCAGCTTGGAAGGGACAAACTTGAACACTGAAGCTTTCTTT CASSLEGTNLNTEAFF
TRBJ1-1 TRBD1 - TRBV5-4 TGTGCCAGCAGCTTGGGACAGGGGTCGGGAACTGAAGCTTTCTTT CASSLGQGSGTEAFF
TRBJ2-2 TRBD1 - TRBV3-1/TRBV3-2 TGTGCCAGCAGCCTTCGGACAGGGTCGAACACCGGGGAGCTGTTTTTT CASSLRTGSNTGELFF
TRBJ2-1 - - TRBV15 TGTGCCACCAGCCTACGTGGGGGGAGCTCCTACAATGAGCAGTTCTTC CATSLRGGSSYNEQFF
TRBJ1-5 - - TRBV4-2 TGTGCCAGCAGCCCCCTCTTAAATCAGCCCCAGCATTTT CASSPLLNQPQHF
TRBJ1-6 - - TRBV9 TGTGCCAGCAGCTCCAGGGCCAGTTTAGGATATTCACCCCTCCACTTT CASSSRASLGYSPLHF
TRBJ1-4 - - TRBV5-4 TGTGCCAGCAGCTTGGTCCAGGATGAAAAACTGTTTTTT CASSLVQDEKLFF
TRBJ1-4 TRBD1 - TRBV5-1 TGCGCCAGCAGCTTGGGGACAGGGACGGAAAAACTGTTTTTT CASSLGTGTEKLFF
TRBJ1-1 TRBD1 - TRBV6-5 TGTGCCAGCAGAAACAGGGGGCTCGGGACTGAAGCTTTCTTT CASRNRGLGTEAFF
TRBJ1-3 - - TRBV7-3 TGTGCCAGCAGCTCATCAGGGGATTCTGGAAACACCATATATTTT CASSSSGDSGNTIYF
TRBJ1-4 - - TRBV30 TGTGCCTGGAGTTACAGGGAAAATGAAAAACTGTTTTTT CAWSYRENEKLFF
TRBJ1-2 TRBD1 - TRBV7-3 TGTGCCAGCAGTAGGGGGACAGGGGATGGCTACACCTTC CASSRGTGDGYTF
TRBJ2-1 TRBD2 few TRBV27 TGTGCCAGCAGTTTACGGCTGACTAGCGGGAGCACGGATGAGCAGTTCTTC CASSLRLTSGSTDEQFF
TRBJ1-6 TRBD1 - TRBV2 TGTGCCAGCACCTCGACAGGGGTTAATTCACCCCTCCACTTT CASTSTGVNSPLHF
TRBJ2-2 - - TRBV7-2 TGTGCCAGCAGCTTAGACTCTCAAAGCGGCACCGGGGAGCTGTTTTTT CASSLDSQSGTGELFF
TRBJ2-3 TRBD1 - TRBV29-1 TGCAGCGTTAGCCGACAGGGGGCGCAGGGAGATACGCAGTATTTT CSVSRQGAQGDTQYF
TRBJ1-5 TRBD1 medium-sized TRBV19 TGTGCCAGTAGTATAGCAGTAGGACAGGTCAATCAGCCCCAGCATTTT CASSIAVGQVNQPQHF
TRBJ1-5 - - TRBV30 TGTGCCTGGAGGGAAGGGGGAGATCAGCCCCAGCATTTT CAWREGGDQPQHF
TRBJ1-4 TRBD1 few TRBV14 TGTGCCAGCAGCTTACAGGGGGGAGCTGAAAAACTGTTTTTT CASSLQGGAEKLFF
TRBJ1-6 TRBD1 - TRBV13 TGTGCCAGCAGCGTGACAGGGGGTGCACCCCTCCACTTT CASSVTGGAPLHF
TRBJ1-1 - - TRBV18 TGTGCCAGCTCGCCTACAGGGTCGCAACGGACTGAAGCTTTCTTT CASSPTGSQRTEAFF
TRBJ1-6 - few TRBV19 TGTGCCAGTGGGGAGGCTGCATATAATTCACCCCTCCACTTT CASGEAAYNSPLHF
TRBJ2-5 - - TRBV7-9 TGTGCCAGCAGCTTAAGCAGGCTCCAAGAGACCCAGTACTTC CASSLSRLQETQYF
TRBJ1-2 - - TRBV28 TGTGCCAGCAGTCGCCAGGGAGGGGCAGGAGGCTACACCTTC CASSRQGGAGGYTF
TRBJ2-2 - - TRBV27 TGTGCCAGCAGTTTTAATGGGGCCACCGGGGAGCTGTTTTTT CASSFNGATGELFF
TRBJ1-3 - - TRBV7-9 TGTGCCAGCAGCTCCCTAGAAGTGGCTGGAAACACCATATATTTT CASSSLEVAGNTIYF
TRBJ1-1 - - TRBV12-3/TRBV12-4 TGTGCCAGCAGGGCCCTCTGGGAAGCTTTCTTT CASRALWEAFF
TRBJ1-5 - - TRBV5-1 TGCGCCAGCAGCTTGGGCCCGACGGGTCAGCCCCAGCATTTT CASSLGPTGQPQHF
TRBJ2-7 - - TRBV28 TGTGCCAGCAGCCGACTAGCAGGGGACGAGCAGTACTTC CASSRLAGDEQYF
TRBJ2-1 - - TRBV7-9 TGTGCCAGCAGCTTAGATAGTGACAATGAGCAGTTCTTC CASSLDSDNEQFF
TRBJ2-2 TRBD2 - TRBV28 TGTGCCAGCAGTTTATTAGCGGGTGCGAACACCGGGGAGCTGTTTTTT CASSLLAGANTGELFF
TRBJ2-5 TRBD2 - TRBV3-1/TRBV3-2 TGTGCCAGCAGCCCGGGGGACTACCTTAGGGAGACCCAGTACTTC CASSPGDYLRETQYF
TRBJ2-3 - once TRBV12-2 TGTGCAAGTCATTGGGTACCGGGACTAGCGGGAGTCGCGCAGTATTTT CASHWVPGLAGVAQYF
TRBJ2-3 TRBD2 - TRBV9 TGTGCCAGCAGCCTACGACTAGCGGGAGGGGCAACGACGCAGTATTTT CASSLRLAGGATTQYF
TRBJ1-1 TRBD1 - TRBV25-1 TGTGCCAGCAGTCAGACAGGGATCATGGCGAACACTGAAGCTTTCTTT CASSQTGIMANTEAFF
TRBJ1-1 TRBD1 - TRBV5-1 TGCGCCAGCAGCTTGGGGGGACAGATGAACACTGAAGCTTTCTTT CASSLGGQMNTEAFF
TRBJ2-1 TRBD2 - TRBV27 TGTGCCAGCAGTTTCTCACTAGCGGGAGAAGGGCAGTTCTTC CASSFSLAGEGQFF
TRBJ1-1 - - TRBV19 TGTGCCAGTAGTAGAGGTTTTTGGGAAGCTTTCTTT CASSRGFWEAFF
TRBJ1-5 - few TRBV6-1 TGTGCCAGCAGTGAAGGGGGACACCAAAATCAGCCCCAGCATTTT CASSEGGHQNQPQHF
TRBJ2-5 TRBD2 - TRBV11-1 TGTGCCAGCAGCTCGTTACTAGCGGGGGCACAAGAGACCCAGTACTTC CASSSLLAGAQETQYF
TRBJ2-3 TRBD2 - TRBV4-2 TGTGCCAGCAGCGCGACTAGCGGGAGTGGGGATACGCAGTATTTT CASSATSGSGDTQYF
TRBJ1-1 - once TRBV9 TGTGCCAGCAGCCTCAGACCAGGGAACACTGAAGCTTTCTTT CASSLRPGNTEAFF
TRBJ1-3 - - TRBV11-3 TGTGCCAGCAGCTCGTTGAAGGGGACTGGAAACACCATATATTTT CASSSLKGTGNTIYF
TRBJ2-1 - - TRBV10-3 TGTGCCATCACAGAAAGGGGGAGATCCTACAATGAGCAGTTCTTC CAITERGRSYNEQFF
TRBJ1-1 - - TRBV28 TGTGCCAGCAGTTTATCCGGGAACACTGAAGCTTTCTTT CASSLSGNTEAFF
TRBJ2-1 TRBD2 - TRBV12-3/TRBV12-4 TGTGCCAGCAGTCCTTGGGGGGGGGATGGGCAGTTCTTC CASSPWGGDGQFF
TRBJ1-1 - - TRBV28 TGTGCCAGCAGGTCAGGGTTGAACACTGAAGCTTTCTTT CASRSGLNTEAFF
TRBJ1-1 - - TRBV27 TGTGCCAGCAGAGGGGCCGCAGGGAAAGCTTTCTTT CASRGAAGKAFF
TRBJ2-2 TRBD2 - TRBV6-1 TGTGCCAGCAGTGAAAGCGGGAGGGGGGGGGAGCTGTTTTTT CASSESGRGGELFF